This T cell receptor (beta chain) appears in the sequencing data of a study of shared clonotypes between healthy human individuals (TCRdb year 2020). About the full investigation: The cohort included three men and a couple of women between 18 and 49 years of age. Per donor, three plates each were used for CD4 naive and CD4 memory, two for CD8 naive, and one for CD8 memory. To estimate repertoire size and how much clonotypes are shared between individuals, the study performed deep sequencing of blood TCR repertoires from five healthy adults. Libraries were prepared and TCR repertoires were sequenced by different laboratories using diverse techniques, in order to increase sequencing depth and limit assay-specific biases. Each donor's leukapheresis produced roughly between about 0.9 and 9.5 billion PBMCs. Findings and caveats that apply to the study as a whole: Rarefaction of sorted-subset datasets indicated incomplete sequencing despite the large sequencing depth. Based on pairwise subsampling, the degree of clonotype sharing among donors was expected to be affected by sequencing depth. Naive subsets generally had larger estimated clonotype richness than memory subsets. Sharing across several donors was observed for approximately 5% of naive CD4, around 3.5% of naive CD8, 2% to 2.5% of memory CD4, and about 0.4% of memory CD8 clonotypes. Higher generation probabilities were observed for clonotypes shared by all four sorted-subset donors than for non-shared clonotypes. Sampling was restricted to blood, and TCR repertoires in tissues likely differ from the TCR repertoires found in blood. The genetic and exposure-history diversity represented was limited by the small number of donors.

Healthy HIV-negative adults with no recently reported acute infections or vaccinations were included as donors. Every donor was a Caucasian adult living in Nashville, Tennessee, USA. CD4+ T cells were enriched through magnetic negative selection, after which naive cells were positively selected on CD45RA and the remaining negative fraction served as the memory subset. Blood was collected by leukapheresis, and PBMCs were isolated by Ficoll-Histopaque density gradient centrifugation and then cryopreserved in liquid nitrogen vapor phase. Analytical flow cytometry was used to check the purity and quantity of each magnetically sorted T cell population. From each sorted fraction, genomic DNA was isolated and quantified by UV absorbance on a Nanodrop 2000c. Using the deep immunoSEQ assay, TCR CDR3 regions were amplified from genomic DNA by multiplex PCR. Extracted genomic DNA from each cell subset was distributed evenly across all wells of several immunoSEQ 96-well plates, and each plate was treated as a replicate. For sorted subsets, around 200 ng genomic DNA, equal to 25,000 to 35,000 T cell genomes, was loaded into each replicate PCR. Purified libraries were measured with a Qubit 3.0 fluorometer, size-checked on a Bioanalyzer 2100, and measured again with the KAPA Library Quantification kit. Every immunoSEQ 96-well plate was sequenced on a separate single-read 150-cycle Illumina NextSeq 550 flow cell. As for the original processing: The immunoSEQ output contained only junctional sequences without quality scores, so filtering could not match that applied to full-length reads. To assign V/J genes and CDR3, sequences were annotated against IMGT germline references using PyIR, a Python wrapper for IgBLAST v1.9. Reads were removed for weak V/J assignments (E-value above 1e-6), missing CDR3, stop codons, out-of-frame junctions, or ambiguous translated residues. V3J clonotypes were defined as sequences sharing an identical inferred V gene, J gene, and CDR3 amino acid sequence. Percentage overlap between repertoires was calculated by dividing the number of shared unique clonotypes by the size of the smaller repertoire. Three approaches were used to assess repertoire richness: RTK rarefaction, the Chao1 estimator, and Recon v2.1 estimates of unobserved clonotypes. For all TCRbeta clonotypes obtained by the gDNA method from a few donors, generation probabilities were computed with OLGA. TCRdb re-hosts the immuneACCESS table, in-frame sequences only. Its copies lack some clones; in the studies checked, an unresolved V gene accounts for under half of them, and the cause for the rest is not known. The V and J calls and clone size were taken over from that table, and D and trimming were inferred from the DNA. The sample table holds 1.4 million to 1.5 million clones, of which around 97% were seen once. The top ten clones comprise approximately 1.1% of the sample.

The germline V gene provides CDR1 SGHAT and CDR2 FQNNGV. Cut back by 3 bases and 0 bases, the V and J ends lie 11 bases apart. The CDR3 has 16 amino acids, counting the end cysteine and phenylalanine. The kept DNA is CDR3 alone, 48 bases in frame from the first base. Remarks on this clone: What antigen it recognizes has not been identified. No qualities accompany the bases; no much larger clone lies one base away.

Material for sequencing was naive CD4+ T cells sorted from blood. What this sample's cell subset or site label stands for: CD45RA+ positively selected. Recombination connected TRBV11-2 to TRBJ1-4; the D gene is possibly TRBD1, with 5 bases matching. The receptor was derived from a man between 25 and 39 years old in good health. The CDR3 protein sequence reads: CASSFGGISTNEKLFF. The DNA sequence is TGTGCCAGCAGCTTTGGGGGGATATCAACTAATGAAAAACTGTTTTTT.